This TCR beta chain was retrieved from a study of OX40 agonist ivuxolimab in advanced cancers. Turning to the study itself: Given to patients was ivuxolimab, an agonistic anti-OX40 (CD134) antibody. Patients were roughly 83% male with ages about 23 to 90, mean about 54.

On this clone itself: Other nucleotide sequences in the sample specify the same CDR3.

Germline-derived CDR1 and CDR2 are SEHNR and FQNEAQ (reference sequence). The CDR3 runs 13 residues. The V end was cut by 1 base, the J end by 4 bases, with 7 bases between. Assay: immunoSEQ multiplex PCR; the TCRdb copy retains only in-frame clones and omits some. This table has tens of thousands of clones, roughly 83% appearing once. Prior autoimmune disease or systemic immunosuppression barred patients. The clonotype originates from an adult with an advanced solid tumor such as melanoma, head and neck, liver or kidney cancer. Sample: CD4+ or CD8+ T cells sorted from blood, taken in a trial of the OX40 agonist ivuxolimab. The chain is built from TRBV7-9 and TRBJ1-2; D gene uncertain. This CDR3 is CASSLGAGYGYTF. CDR3 bases: TGTGCCAGCAGCTTAGGAGCAGGCTATGGCTACACCTTC.